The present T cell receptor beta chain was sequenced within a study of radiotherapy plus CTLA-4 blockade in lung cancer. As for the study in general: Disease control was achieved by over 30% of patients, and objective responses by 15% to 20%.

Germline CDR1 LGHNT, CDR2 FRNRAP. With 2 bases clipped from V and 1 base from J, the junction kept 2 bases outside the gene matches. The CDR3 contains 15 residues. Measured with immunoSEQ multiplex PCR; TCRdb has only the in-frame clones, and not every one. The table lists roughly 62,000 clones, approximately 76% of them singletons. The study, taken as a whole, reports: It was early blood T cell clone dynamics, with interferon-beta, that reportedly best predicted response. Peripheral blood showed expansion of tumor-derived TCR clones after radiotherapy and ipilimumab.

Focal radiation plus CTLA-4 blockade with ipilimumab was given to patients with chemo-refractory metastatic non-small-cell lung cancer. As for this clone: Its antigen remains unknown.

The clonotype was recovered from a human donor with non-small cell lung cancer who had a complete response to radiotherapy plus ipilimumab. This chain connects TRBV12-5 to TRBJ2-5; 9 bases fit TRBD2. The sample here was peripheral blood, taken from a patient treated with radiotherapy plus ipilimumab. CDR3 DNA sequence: TGTGCTAGTGGTTTGACTAGCGGGCTCCAAGAGACCCAGTACTTC. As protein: CASGLTSGLQETQYF. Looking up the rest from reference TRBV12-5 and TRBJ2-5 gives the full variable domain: DARVTQTPRHKVTEMGQEVTMRCQPILGHNTVFWYRQTMMQGLELLAYFRNRAPLDDSGMPKDRFSAEMPDATLATLKIQPSEPRDSAVYFCASGLTSGLQETQYFGPGTRLLVL.